The 4 T cell receptor beta chains reported below all come from one sample, sequenced in a study of blood T cell repertoires in COVID-19. Produced via immunoSEQ multiplex PCR; TCRdb's table is partial and in-frame only. The table shows under 200,000 clones, with 79% occurring only once. Sequencing was performed on peripheral blood. The receptor source for this set is a woman in her sixties with COVID-19, enrolled during active disease.

This sequence joins TRBV9 and TRBJ2-7; no clear D. V dropped 4 bases and J dropped 4 bases, with 15 bases sitting between them. The germline V gene has CDR1 SGDLS and CDR2 YYNGEE. The CDR3 consists of 14 residues. CDR3 coding DNA: TGTGCCAGCAGCCCTAGACCGAACCAGTACGAGCAGTACTTC. Translating gives CASSPRPNQYEQYF.

V gene TRBV7-2 combines with J gene TRBJ2-5; 8 bases map to TRBD2. Germline CDR1 SGHTA, CDR2 FQGNSA. The ends lost 4 bases at V and 7 bases at J; junction bases unmatched: 2. The CDR3 covers 12 residues. CDR3 region: CASSSAGGTQYF. In DNA, the CDR3 is TGTGCCAGCAGCTCCGCGGGGGGGACCCAGTACTTC. Full variable domain (missing parts from reference TRBV7-2 and TRBJ2-5): GAGVSQSPSNKVTEKGKDVELRCDPISGHTALYWYRQSLGQGLEFLIYFQGNSAPDKSGLPSDRFSAERTGGSVSTLTIQRTQQEDSAVYLCASSSAGGTQYFGPGTRLLVL.

This rearrangement joins TRBV6-5 to TRBJ2-4; TRBD2 is a possible D gene (5 bases). V was clipped by 4 bases and J by 3 bases, with 13 bases between them. The CDR3 contains 15 residues. Germline V CDR1 and CDR2: MNHEY, SVGAGI. CDR3 amino acids: CASSSSGFLKNIQYF. The CDR3 DNA reads as TGTGCCAGCAGTTCAAGCGGCTTCCTCAAAAACATTCAGTACTTC.

This sequence joins TRBV6-6 and TRBJ2-6; TRBD1 aligns across 8 bases. The CDR3 contains 17 residues. Per the germline V gene, CDR1 is MNHNY and CDR2 is SVGAGI (reference sequence). Trimming at V came to 5 bases and at J to 0 bases, leaving 6 bases not matched to a gene. The CDR3 here is CASSHGQGGSGANVLTF. The CDR3 coding sequence is TGTGCCAGCAGTCATGGACAGGGAGGCTCTGGGGCCAACGTCCTGACTTTC.